Sequencing of this T cell receptor beta chain was carried out in a study of T-cell reconstitution after alpha-beta-depleted transplantation in children. Unique molecular identifiers featured in how the TCRbeta library was prepared. In TCRdb, the PCR reads were re-called with MiXCR into one record per CDR3 protein. Here the sample spans about 540,000 distinct CDR3 sequences, 15% to 20% being singletons. The table lists this clonotype with a few counts. Losses at the gene ends were 4 bases for V and 4 bases for J; bases not matched to a gene: 9. The CDR3 length is 17 residues. Germline loops: CDR1 SGDLS, CDR2 YYNGEE.

The clonotype originates from a human donor who donated a stem cell graft to a child with acute lymphoblastic leukemia. This chain connects TRBV9 to TRBJ2-2; 11 positions match TRBD1. Source: PBMCs from the stem cell graft donor, taken from the stem cell graft. Written as DNA, the CDR3 is TGTGCCAGCAGCCCTCACGCCGGGACAGGGGGCACCGGGGAGCTGTTTTTT. Residues: CASSPHAGTGGTGELFF.